This T cell receptor (beta chain) comes out of a study of T cells in Graves' hyperthyroidism and ophthalmopathy. Study results and limitations: The model's output predicted ophthalmopathy at a median of approximately 6.5 months prior to onset. Among clonotypes expanded in thyroid above 0.001, most were also found in blood.

The germline V gene encodes CDR1 KGHDR and CDR2 SFDVKD. The CDR3 sequence is 11 residues long. Trimming pared 9 bases from V and 6 bases from J, leaving 8 bases between. Amplified TCR beta CDR3 regions came from RNA transcripts. With the HTBI primer set, the TCR CDR3 went through a first round of RT-PCR. TCRdb redid the calling of the multiplex PCR reads with MiXCR, one entry per CDR3 protein. The table shows 500,000 to 600,000 distinct CDR3 sequences, with about 45% occurring only once. This clonotype showed up just a few times. Its specificity is not known. The sequenced sample consisted of peripheral blood or thyroid tissue (not recorded which). The sequence was obtained from an adult woman with Graves' disease, either hyperthyroidism or ophthalmopathy (not recorded which). The chain recombines TRBV24-1 with TRBJ2-1, with D maybe TRBD1 (5 bases). This CDR3 is CATARGNEQFF. The CDR3 region has the DNA TGTGCCACCGCAAGGGGCAATGAGCAGTTCTTC.